Given below is one TCR beta chain in context. Its specific antigen is unknown. Base quality data are lacking; no much larger clone is found one base away. This specimen belongs to a study of blood T cell repertoires in COVID-19 (dated by TCRdb to the early 2020s). Regarding the study in general: Samples from collaborators originated in the United States, Italy and Spain and spanned both the acute and convalescent phases of COVID-19. The material from the prospective study consisted of cDNA or gDNA derived from T cells, B-cell-depleted T cells, or PBMCs. The dataset comprised deeply sampled blood TCRbeta repertoires from subjects exposed to, actively infected with, or recovered from COVID-19. The repertoires were made available in a free public database intended to serve as a resource for research on the immune response to SARS-CoV-2. Samples were obtained from the ongoing ImmuneRACE study (first 160 participants) and from 1,254 subjects provided by 6 global collaborators. The sample metadata nearly always contained a de-identified subject ID, COVID-19 status, age in years and sex. Where available, HLA class I and class II types were obtained from metadata supplied by the sample provider rather than from assay-based typing. Broad study findings and their caveats: How much clinical and demographic metadata was included differed by source and by participant, and the metadata was provided uncurated.

Participants in the prospective study were enrolled through a virtual design, were aged roughly 18 to 100 years, and lived in 24 United States geographic areas. Cohort assignment in the prospective study relied on participant-reported clinical history from a screening survey and a study questionnaire. Recovered participants in ImmuneRACE Cohort 3 were defined as having two consecutive negative NP/OP PCR tests, clearance from a healthcare professional, or resolution of symptoms. In the prospective study, whole blood, serum and a nasopharyngeal or oropharyngeal swab were collected from each participant by mobile phlebotomists. Participants in the prospective study had the option to provide additional blood draws and questionnaires over an approximately 2-month period. Prospective study blood samples were shipped either frozen or at room temperature before DNA extraction. The immunoSEQ Assay, a bias-controlled multiplex PCR, was used to amplify TCRbeta CDR3 regions from genomic DNA. From the authors' description of their analysis: Within the assay, amplification of reference gene primers was used to estimate how many nucleated cells each sample contained. Sequence reads were collapsed and filtered to measure the absolute abundance of every unique TCRbeta CDR3 rearrangement. For each sample, productive Simpson clonality was calculated as the square root of Simpson's diversity index across productive rearrangements. TCRdb took over this immuneACCESS table, retaining in-frame rearrangements with V and J assigned. Such tables are incomplete; in checked studies, under half of the missing clones stem from an unresolved V gene, and the remainder is unexplained. The V and J calls and clone size were taken over from that table, and D and trimming were inferred from the DNA. Here the sample has fewer than 300,000 clones; more than 85% occur a single time. Roughly 9% of the sample comes from the top ten.

This receptor was taken from a man aged 35 to 55 who had recovered from COVID-19. The specimen sequenced was PBMCs or T cells enriched from blood (not recorded which).

The CDR3 protein: CASSLRTGRGTDTQYF. Read as DNA, the sequence is TGTGCCAGCTCACTGCGGACAGGTAGAGGCACAGATACGCAGTATTTT. The sequence joins TRBV18 to TRBJ2-3; 7 nucleotides in the junction match TRBD1. The V end gives up 4 bases and the J end 1 base, leaving 8 bases in the junction not matched to a gene. The CDR3, from cysteine to phenylalanine, totals 16 residues. Left in the record is the CDR3 DNA by itself, 48 bases read in frame from the first base. CDR1 and CDR2 were assigned from the germline V gene as KGHSH and LQKENI.